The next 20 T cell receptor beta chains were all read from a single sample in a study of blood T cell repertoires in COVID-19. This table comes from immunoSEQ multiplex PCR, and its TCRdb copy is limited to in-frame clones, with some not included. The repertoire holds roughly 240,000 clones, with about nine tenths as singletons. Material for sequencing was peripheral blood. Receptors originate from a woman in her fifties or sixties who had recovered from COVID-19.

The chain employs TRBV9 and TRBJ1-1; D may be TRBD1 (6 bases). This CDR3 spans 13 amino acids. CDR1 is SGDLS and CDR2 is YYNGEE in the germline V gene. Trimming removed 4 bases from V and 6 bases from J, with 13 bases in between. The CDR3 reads CASSPQGISEAFF. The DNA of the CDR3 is TGTGCCAGCAGCCCCCAGGGGATCTCTGAAGCTTTCTTT.

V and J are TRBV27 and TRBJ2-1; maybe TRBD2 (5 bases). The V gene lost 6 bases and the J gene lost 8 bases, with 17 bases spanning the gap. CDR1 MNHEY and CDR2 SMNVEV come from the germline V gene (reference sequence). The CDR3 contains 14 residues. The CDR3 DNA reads TGTGCCAGCAGCCCAGCGATTGAGGGCCATGAGCAGTTCTTC. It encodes CASSPAIEGHEQFF.

The CDR3, as DNA: TGTGCCAGCAGCGTACGGGGGGGCCAAGAGACCCAGTACTTC. Protein product: CASSVRGGQETQYF. The chain combines TRBV9 with TRBJ2-5; 8 bases agree with TRBD2. With V trimmed by 1 base and J by 1 base, 0 bases remained unmatched. Germline CDR1 reads SGDLS; CDR2 reads YYNGEE. This CDR3 region has 14 residues.

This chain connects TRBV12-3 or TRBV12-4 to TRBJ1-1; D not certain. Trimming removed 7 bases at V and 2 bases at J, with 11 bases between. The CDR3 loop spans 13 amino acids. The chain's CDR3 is CASTKSLNTEAFF. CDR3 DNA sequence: TGTGCCAGCACAAAGAGCCTTAACACTGAAGCTTTCTTT.

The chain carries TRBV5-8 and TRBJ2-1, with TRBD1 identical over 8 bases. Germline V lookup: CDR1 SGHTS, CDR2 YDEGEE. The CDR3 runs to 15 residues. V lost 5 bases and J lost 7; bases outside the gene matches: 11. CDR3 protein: CASSSDRDRGNEQFF. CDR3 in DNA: TGTGCCAGCAGTTCGGACAGGGATAGGGGGAATGAGCAGTTCTTC.

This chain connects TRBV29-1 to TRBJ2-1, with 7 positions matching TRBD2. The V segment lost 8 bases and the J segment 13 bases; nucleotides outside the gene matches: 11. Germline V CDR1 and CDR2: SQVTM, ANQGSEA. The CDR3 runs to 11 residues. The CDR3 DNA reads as TGCAGCCTTCGGGGGGTCGGGAACCAGTTCTTC. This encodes CSLRGVGNQFF.

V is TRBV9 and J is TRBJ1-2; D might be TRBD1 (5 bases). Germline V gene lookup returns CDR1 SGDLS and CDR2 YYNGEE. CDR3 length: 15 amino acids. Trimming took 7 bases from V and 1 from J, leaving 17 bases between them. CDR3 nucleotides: TGTGCCAGCTCCACAGTTCGGAGGGGTAACTATGGCTACACCTTC. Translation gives CASSTVRRGNYGYTF.

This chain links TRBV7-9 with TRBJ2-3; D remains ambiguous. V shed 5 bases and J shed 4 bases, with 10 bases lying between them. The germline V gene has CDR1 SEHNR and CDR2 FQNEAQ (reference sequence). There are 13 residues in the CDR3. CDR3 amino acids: CASSPLGADTQYF. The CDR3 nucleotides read TGTGCCAGCAGCCCGCTCGGTGCAGATACGCAGTATTTT.

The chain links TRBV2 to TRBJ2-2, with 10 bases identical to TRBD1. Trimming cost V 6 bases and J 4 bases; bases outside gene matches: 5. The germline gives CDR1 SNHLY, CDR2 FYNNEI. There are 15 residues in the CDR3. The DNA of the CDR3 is TGTGCCAGCAGGAGGACAGGGGGAAGCACCGGGGAGCTGTTTTTT. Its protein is CASRRTGGSTGELFF.

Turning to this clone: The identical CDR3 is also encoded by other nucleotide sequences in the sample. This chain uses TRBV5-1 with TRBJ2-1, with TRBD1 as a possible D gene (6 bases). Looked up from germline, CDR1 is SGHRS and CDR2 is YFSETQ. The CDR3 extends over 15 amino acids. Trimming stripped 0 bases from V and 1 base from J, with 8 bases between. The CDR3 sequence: CASSLGQGSYNEQFF. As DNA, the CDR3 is TGCGCCAGCAGCTTGGGCCAGGGGTCCTACAATGAGCAGTTCTTC.

CDR3 loop: CASSSEQGRGQPQHF. DNA of the CDR3: TGTGCCAGCAGCTCCGAACAGGGGAGAGGACAGCCCCAGCATTTT. V usage is TRBV7-6 and J usage is TRBJ1-5, with 7 nucleotides matching TRBD1. The CDR3 covers 15 residues. J was trimmed by 7 bases and V by 4 bases; bases with no gene match: 10. Germline V lookup: CDR1 SGHVS, CDR2 FNYEAQ.

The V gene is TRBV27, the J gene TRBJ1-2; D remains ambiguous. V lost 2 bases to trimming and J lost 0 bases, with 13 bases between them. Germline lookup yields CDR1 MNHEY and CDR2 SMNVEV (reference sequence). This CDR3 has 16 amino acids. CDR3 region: CASSLNLPLANYGYTF. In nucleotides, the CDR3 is TGTGCCAGCAGTTTAAATCTGCCGTTAGCTAACTATGGCTACACCTTC.

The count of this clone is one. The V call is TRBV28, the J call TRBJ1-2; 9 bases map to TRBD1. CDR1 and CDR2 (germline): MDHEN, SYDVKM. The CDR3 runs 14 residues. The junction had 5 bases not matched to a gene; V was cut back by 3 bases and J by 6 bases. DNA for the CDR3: TGTGCCAGCAGTTTTCGGACAGGGGAAGATGGCTACACCTTC. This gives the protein CASSFRTGEDGYTF.

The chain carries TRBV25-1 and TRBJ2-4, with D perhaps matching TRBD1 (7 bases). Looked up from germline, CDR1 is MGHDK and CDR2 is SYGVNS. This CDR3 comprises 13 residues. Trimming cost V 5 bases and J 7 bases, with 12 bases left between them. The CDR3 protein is CASSRAGGNIQYF. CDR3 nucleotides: TGTGCCAGCAGTAGAGCAGGGGGGAACATTCAGTACTTC.

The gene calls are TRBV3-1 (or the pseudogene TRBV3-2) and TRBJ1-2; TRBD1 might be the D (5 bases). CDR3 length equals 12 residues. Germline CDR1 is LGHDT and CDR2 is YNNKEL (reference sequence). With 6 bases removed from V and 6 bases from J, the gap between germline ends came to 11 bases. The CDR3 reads CASSPGAHGYTF. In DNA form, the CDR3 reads TGTGCCAGCAGTCCTGGGGCCCATGGCTACACCTTC.

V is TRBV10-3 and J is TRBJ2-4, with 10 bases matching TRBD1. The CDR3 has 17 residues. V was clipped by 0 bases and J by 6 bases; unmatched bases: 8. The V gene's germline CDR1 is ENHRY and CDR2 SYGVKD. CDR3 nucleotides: TGTGCCATCAGTGAGTCTCCCGCCGGGACAGGGGCAAACATTCAGTACTTC. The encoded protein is CAISESPAGTGANIQYF.

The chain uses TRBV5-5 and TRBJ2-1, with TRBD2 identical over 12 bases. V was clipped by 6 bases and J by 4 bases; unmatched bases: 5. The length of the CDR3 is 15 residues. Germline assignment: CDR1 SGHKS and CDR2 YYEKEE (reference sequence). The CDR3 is CASNLLAGGYNEQFF. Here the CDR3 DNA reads TGTGCCAGCAATCTACTAGCGGGGGGTTACAATGAGCAGTTCTTC. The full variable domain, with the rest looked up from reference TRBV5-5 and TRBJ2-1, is DAGVTQSPTHLIKTRGQQVTLRCSPISGHKSVSWYQQVLGQGPQFIFQYYEKEERGRGNFPDRFSARQFPNYSSELNVNALLLGDSALYLCASNLLAGGYNEQFFGPGTRLTVL.

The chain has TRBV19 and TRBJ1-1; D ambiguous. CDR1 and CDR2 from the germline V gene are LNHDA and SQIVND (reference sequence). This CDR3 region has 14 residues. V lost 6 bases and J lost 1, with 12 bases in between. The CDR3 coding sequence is TGTGCCAGTAGATTGGCAGGCCCGAACACTGAAGCTTTCTTT. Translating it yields CASRLAGPNTEAFF.

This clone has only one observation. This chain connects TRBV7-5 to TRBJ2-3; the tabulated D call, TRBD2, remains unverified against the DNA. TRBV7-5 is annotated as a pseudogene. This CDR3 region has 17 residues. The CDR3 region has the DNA TGTGCCAGAAGCTTAAGAAGGGAGGGACCTAGCACAGATACGCAGTATTTT. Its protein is CARSLRREGPSTDTQYF.

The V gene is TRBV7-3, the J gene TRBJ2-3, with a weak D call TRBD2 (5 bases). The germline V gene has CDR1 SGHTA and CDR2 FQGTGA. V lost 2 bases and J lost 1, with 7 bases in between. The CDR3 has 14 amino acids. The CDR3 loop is CASSLQAGTDTQYF. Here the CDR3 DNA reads TGTGCCAGCAGCTTACAAGCGGGCACAGATACGCAGTATTTT. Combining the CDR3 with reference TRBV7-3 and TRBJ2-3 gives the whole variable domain GAGVSQTPSNKVTEKGKYVELRCDPISGHTALYWYRQSLGQGPEFLIYFQGTGAADDSGLPNDRFFAVRPEGSVSTLKIQRTERGDSAVYLCASSLQAGTDTQYFGPGTRLTVL.